The 19 T cell receptor beta chains given below trace back to one sample, sequenced in a study of cytotoxic CD8 clonotypes in ibrutinib-treated CLL. Here immunoSEQ multiplex PCR was the method, and the copy in TCRdb shows in-frame clones only, minus some. The data show 42,000 or so clones, with 65% to 70% seen just once and approximately 7.7% held by the top ten. The source material was PBMCs, sampled at disease progression, from a patient treated with ibrutinib. Receptors were obtained from a human donor with chronic lymphocytic leukemia.

In its sample, this clone was seen a few times. The rearrangement links TRBV11-3 to TRBJ2-7, with 7 nucleotides matching TRBD2. The CDR3 totals 16 residues. The V gene's germline CDR1 is SGHNT and CDR2 YENEEA. The junction had 14 bases not matched to a gene; V was cut back by 1 base and J by 8 bases. The CDR3 coding sequence is TGTGCCAGCAGCTTAGTCGGGGGGATGATGAGTTACCAGCAGTACTTC. Amino acid sequence: CASSLVGGMMSYQQYF.

This chain uses TRBV19 with TRBJ2-5; TRBD2 might be the D (5 bases). Trimming removed 3 bases at V and 2 bases at J, with 10 bases between. Germline V gives CDR1 LNHDA, CDR2 SQIVND (reference sequence). The CDR3 is made up of 14 amino acids. The DNA of the CDR3 is TGTGCCAGTAGTATTAGGGTAGCGCAAGAGACCCAGTACTTC. As protein: CASSIRVAQETQYF.

The chain has TRBV4-2 and TRBJ2-3; D is unresolved. The ends were cut back, 5 bases at V and 3 bases at J, with 9 bases in the middle. The CDR3 loop spans 13 amino acids. Germline CDR1 is LGHNA and CDR2 is YNFKEQ. The CDR3 DNA reads as TGTGCCAGCAGCGCGAGACCTACAGATACGCAGTATTTT. Amino acids: CASSARPTDTQYF.

This clone was observed a single time. The chain couples TRBV5-1 to TRBJ1-4; D possibly corresponds to TRBD1 (6 bases). CDR1 and CDR2 from the germline V gene are SGHRS and YFSETQ. V was trimmed by 6 bases and J by 7 bases, leaving 16 bases between them. CDR3 length equals 14 residues. CDR3 residues: CASTLGGDGEKLFF. The DNA for the CDR3 is TGCGCCAGCACCCTAGGGGGGGATGGTGAAAAACTGTTTTTT.

The chain is built from TRBV27 and TRBJ2-7; D possibly corresponds to TRBD1 (6 bases). Germline V lookup: CDR1 MNHEY, CDR2 SMNVEV (reference sequence). The CDR3 totals 14 residues. V was pared by 2 bases and J by 5 bases, with 13 bases between. The CDR3 DNA follows: TGTGCCAGCAGTTTAGTTACAGGGACCCACGAGCAGTACTTC. Translation gives CASSLVTGTHEQYF.

Worth noting for this clone: Other nucleotide sequences from this sample produce the same CDR3. This chain joins TRBV4-2 and TRBJ1-1; no firm D call. The CDR3 has 12 residues. Trimming stripped 1 base from V and 1 base from J, with 1 base between. Per germline, CDR1 LGHNA and CDR2 YNFKEQ. The CDR3 loop is CASSQGNTEAFF. CDR3 bases: TGTGCCAGCAGCCAAGGGAACACTGAAGCTTTCTTT.

This chain links TRBV6-5 with TRBJ2-1; weak D call: TRBD2 (5 bases). The CDR3 has 15 amino acids. Deletions cut 5 bases from V and 3 bases from J, with 14 bases between. Germline CDR1 is MNHEY and CDR2 is SVGAGI. For the CDR3, the DNA is TGTGCCAGCAGTCAACTAGGGATGGGCTACAATGAGCAGTTCTTC. Translated, it gives CASSQLGMGYNEQFF.

In DNA form, the CDR3 reads TGTGCCAGCAGCCAATTGTTTACGGGCGAGCAGTACTTC. It specifies CASSQLFTGEQYF. The chain recombines TRBV14 with TRBJ2-7; D ambiguous. This CDR3 has 13 amino acids. Trimming left V 2 bases short and J 6 bases short, with 11 bases between. The germline CDR1 and CDR2 sequences are SGHDN and FVKESK.

This clone was detected a few times. The chain recombines TRBV28 with TRBJ2-2, with 7 positions matching TRBD1. CDR3 length: 14 amino acids. Germline V CDR1 and CDR2: MDHEN, SYDVKM. V shed 6 bases, J shed 6 bases, and the junction held 7 bases outside the gene matches. Written as DNA, the CDR3 is TGTGCCAGCAGGACAGGGAGTAGGGCCGGGGAGCTGTTTTTT. Protein sequence: CASRTGSRAGELFF.

This chain links TRBV5-4 with TRBJ2-5, with D perhaps given as TRBD1 or TRBD2 (5 bases each). Trimming pared 2 bases from V and 2 bases from J, leaving 7 bases between. Germline CDR1 and CDR2: SGHNT and YYREEE (reference sequence). The CDR3 is 13 amino acids. The CDR3 sequence: CASSFGAQETQYF. The CDR3 DNA follows: TGTGCCAGCAGCTTCGGGGCTCAAGAGACCCAGTACTTC. Drawing the rest from reference TRBV5-4 and TRBJ2-5, the complete variable domain is ETGVTQSPTHLIKTRGQQVTLRCSSQSGHNTVSWYQQALGQGPQFIFQYYREEENGRGNFPPRFSGLQFPNYSSELNVNALELDDSALYLCASSFGAQETQYFGPGTRLLVL.

This clone has a single count. The rearrangement joins TRBV29-1 to TRBJ2-7; D may be TRBD1 or TRBD2 (6 bases each). Trimming removed 2 bases from V and 3 bases from J, with 11 bases in between. Germline-derived CDR1 and CDR2 are SQVTM and ANQGSEA. This CDR3 has 13 amino acids. CDR3 region: CSVEMGGNYEQYF. CDR3 in DNA: TGCAGCGTTGAAATGGGGGGCAACTACGAGCAGTACTTC.

The chain couples TRBV19 to TRBJ1-2; no definite D call. The CDR3 loop spans 14 amino acids. CDR1 is LNHDA and CDR2 is SQIVND in the germline V gene (reference sequence). The V end lost 1 base, the J end lost 5 bases, and 11 bases lay between the germline ends. In DNA, the CDR3 is TGTGCCAGTAGTATAGTAGATGGGAATTATGGCTACACCTTC. Translating it yields CASSIVDGNYGYTF.

CDR3 residues: CASNPNPGGLETQYF. CDR3 sequence (DNA): TGCGCCAGCAACCCCAACCCGGGGGGGCTAGAGACCCAGTACTTC. This sequence joins TRBV5-1 and TRBJ2-5, with 8 bases that match TRBD2. This CDR3 region has 15 residues. Germline V gives CDR1 SGHRS, CDR2 YFSETQ. The trim removed 6 bases at V and 4 bases at J, leaving 11 bases unmatched.

CDR3 sequence (DNA): TGTGCCAGCAGCCAATATACCCAGGTCTCCTACGAGCAGTACTTC. This codes for CASSQYTQVSYEQYF. The gene calls are TRBV4-2 and TRBJ2-7; D is ambiguous. The germline V gene encodes CDR1 LGHNA and CDR2 YNFKEQ. V lost 2 bases and J lost 0, with 11 bases in between. The CDR3 is 15 residues long.

The V and J genes are TRBV6-1 and TRBJ2-3; D is unresolved. Trimming left V 4 bases short and J 0 bases short, with 11 bases between. CDR3 length: 15 amino acids. Germline CDR1 is MNHNS and CDR2 is SASEGT. The CDR3: CASSVAVTSTDTQYF. The CDR3 nucleotides read TGTGCCAGCAGTGTCGCGGTAACTAGCACAGATACGCAGTATTTT.

The chain is built from TRBV6-1 and TRBJ2-7; TRBD2 is a possible D gene (5 bases). CDR3 length equals 14 residues. Per germline, CDR1 MNHNS and CDR2 SASEGT. V lost 8 bases and J lost 1, with 15 bases in between. CDR3 coding DNA: TGTGCCAGCGGCCCACTCGGGGATTCCTACGAGCAGTACTTC. Translating it yields CASGPLGDSYEQYF.

This clone has a handful of counts. The rearrangement links TRBV5-1 to TRBJ2-3, with 8 bases identical to TRBD2. Unmatched junction bases numbered 3, after V lost 2 bases and J lost 1 base. The CDR3 sequence is 15 residues long. In germline, CDR1 is SGHRS, CDR2 YFSETQ. CDR3 nucleotides: TGCGCCAGCAGCTTCGTACTAGCGGGCACAGATACGCAGTATTTT. This codes for CASSFVLAGTDTQYF.

V gene TRBV19 combines with J gene TRBJ2-1, with a weak D call TRBD1 (7 bases). This CDR3 has 15 residues. Germline assignment: CDR1 LNHDA and CDR2 SQIVND (reference sequence). The V end was cut by 3 bases, the J end by 4 bases, with 13 bases between. The CDR3 loop is CASSIRGDAYNEQFF. The DNA for the CDR3 is TGTGCCAGTAGTATCAGGGGGGACGCATACAATGAGCAGTTCTTC. Full variable domain (remainder filled in from reference TRBV19 and TRBJ2-1): DGGITQSPKYLFRKEGQNVTLSCEQNLNHDAMYWYRQDPGQGLRLIYYSQIVNDFQKGDIAEGYSVSREKKESFPLTVTSAQKNPTAFYLCASSIRGDAYNEQFFGPGTRLTVL.

J is TRBJ1-2 and V is TRBV27, with 7 bases identical to TRBD1. CDR1 and CDR2 from the germline V gene are MNHEY and SMNVEV (reference sequence). V lost 5 bases, J lost 5 bases, and 14 bases stayed unmatched. This CDR3 contains 16 residues. The CDR3 is CASSPAVTTGWYGYTF. CDR3 sequence (DNA): TGTGCCAGCAGTCCCGCGGTCACGACAGGGTGGTATGGCTACACCTTC.